The rows below give T cell receptor beta chains drawn from one sample of a study of cytomegalovirus exposure and HLA in healthy donors. The assay was immunoSEQ multiplex PCR, and TCRdb's table has in-frame clones only and misses some. Of 150,000 to 200,000 clones in the sample, roughly 87% were seen once. Sequences were obtained from PBMCs. Receptors were obtained from a woman aged 50 to 60 in good health and CMV-seronegative. Both conserved end residues are part of each CDR3. The order of the fields is clone size, J gene, V gene, CDR3 length, D gene, CDR3 protein, CDR3 DNA. D genes are given only for firm matches. Clone sizes are given selectively: once, few, many, or a class where the clone is expanded.

few | TRBJ2-1 | TRBV4-3 | 13 | TRBD1 | CASSPGQGIEQFF | TGCGCCAGCAGCCCTGGACAGGGGATAGAGCAGTTCTTC
- | TRBJ2-7 | TRBV5-1 | 16 | - | CASSLAAPGSSYEQYF | TGCGCCAGCAGCTTGGCAGCGCCCGGGAGCTCCTACGAGCAGTACTTC
few | TRBJ1-5 | TRBV28 | 14 | - | CASRPGWWNQPQHF | TGTGCCAGCAGGCCCGGTTGGTGGAATCAGCCCCAGCATTTT
- | TRBJ2-5 | TRBV28 | 14 | TRBD1 | CASSFHDRGETQYF | TGTGCCAGCAGTTTTCACGACAGGGGAGAGACCCAGTACTTC
- | TRBJ1-2 | TRBV10-3 | 17 | - | CAISEPRGGAESHGYTF | TGTGCCATCAGTGAGCCTCGGGGAGGGGCCGAATCCCATGGCTACACCTTC
- | TRBJ2-7 | TRBV4-1 | 15 | - | CASSQVYRESYEQYF | TGCGCCAGCAGCCAAGTTTACCGGGAATCCTACGAGCAGTACTTC
- | TRBJ1-1 | TRBV7-9 | 16 | TRBD1 | CASSSTRTGRTTEAFF | TGTGCCAGCAGCTCCACCCGGACAGGGAGGACCACTGAAGCTTTCTTT
few | TRBJ2-3 | TRBV9 | 14 | - | CASSVGVMVDTQYF | TGTGCCAGCAGCGTAGGAGTGATGGTAGATACGCAGTATTTT
- | TRBJ2-5 | TRBV4-1 | 13 | - | CASSQDIQETQYF | TGCGCCAGCAGCCAAGATATCCAAGAGACCCAGTACTTC
- | TRBJ2-4 | TRBV5-4 | 16 | TRBD1 | CASSPTGGTAKNIQYF | TGTGCCAGCAGCCCGACAGGGGGTACGGCCAAAAACATTCAGTACTTC
- | TRBJ2-7 | TRBV19 | 17 | - | CASSTTSGGRLGYEQYF | TGTGCCAGTAGTACGACTAGTGGGGGGAGGCTTGGGTACGAGCAGTACTTC
- | TRBJ1-1 | TRBV5-1 | 13 | - | CASSPQVNTEAFF | TGCGCCAGCAGCCCACAGGTGAACACTGAAGCTTTCTTT
- | TRBJ2-3 | TRBV7-2 | 15 | TRBD2 | CASSPRLAGEDTQYF | TGTGCCAGCAGCCCCCGACTAGCGGGGGAAGATACGCAGTATTTT
- | TRBJ2-7 | TRBV28 | 14 | TRBD1 | CASSLVRGRGEQYF | TGTGCCAGCAGTTTAGTCAGGGGGCGCGGAGAGCAGTACTTC
once | TRBJ2-2 | TRBV4-2 | 17 | TRBD2 | CASSQDRLAGYTGELFF | TGTGCCAGCAGCCAAGATCGGCTAGCGGGGTACACCGGGGAGCTGTTTTTT
- | TRBJ2-7 | TRBV7-9 | 13 | - | CASSGRDGDEQYF | TGTGCCAGCAGCGGCCGGGATGGGGACGAGCAGTACTTC
- | TRBJ2-3 | TRBV5-1 | 14 | TRBD2 | CASGTSGSTDTQYF | TGCGCCAGCGGGACTAGCGGGAGCACAGATACGCAGTATTTT
once | TRBJ1-2 | TRBV6-1 | 12 | - | CASTEKGYGYTF | TGTGCCAGCACCGAAAAGGGGTATGGCTACACCTTC
- | TRBJ2-3 | TRBV28 | 17 | - | CASRGRGWLAYTDTQYF | TGTGCCAGCAGGGGCCGGGGGTGGCTAGCCTACACAGATACGCAGTATTTT
- | TRBJ2-7 | TRBV4-1 | 16 | TRBD2 | CASSQVTAGGLYEQYF | TGCGCCAGCAGCCAAGTCACCGCGGGAGGCCTCTACGAGCAGTACTTC
- | TRBJ2-7 | TRBV5-1 | 15 | - | CASSFPSGDSYEQYF | TGCGCCAGCAGCTTTCCCAGCGGAGATAGCTACGAGCAGTACTTC
once | TRBJ1-2 | TRBV9 | 15 | - | CASSVDSGGLSGYTF | TGTGCCAGCAGCGTAGATTCGGGGGGTCTCTCTGGCTACACCTTC
few | TRBJ1-1 | TRBV25-1 | 14 | TRBD1 | CASSSYRGNTEAFF | TGTGCCAGCAGTAGTTACAGGGGAAACACTGAAGCTTTCTTT
- | TRBJ2-7 | TRBV30 | 13 | TRBD2 | CAWVGTSGYEQYF | TGTGCCTGGGTTGGGACTAGCGGCTACGAGCAGTACTTC
- | TRBJ2-7 | TRBV28 | 14 | - | CASSQRGSRYEQYF | TGTGCCAGCAGTCAGAGAGGGTCCCGCTACGAGCAGTACTTC
- | TRBJ2-7 | TRBV6-4 | 14 | - | CASWDPGHLYEQYF | TGTGCCAGCTGGGACCCGGGACACCTCTACGAGCAGTACTTC
- | TRBJ2-7 | TRBV7-9 | 15 | - | CSSSLDQGGSYEQYF | TGTTCCAGCAGCTTAGACCAGGGCGGCTCCTACGAGCAGTACTTC
- | TRBJ1-2 | TRBV7-9 | 15 | - | CASSLVLGQRDGYTF | TGTGCCAGCAGCTTAGTCCTGGGACAACGGGATGGCTACACCTTC
- | TRBJ1-4 | TRBV23-1 | 12 | - | CASSQSQDGALF | TGCGCCAGCAGTCAATCACAGGACGGCGCACTTTTT
- | TRBJ2-3 | TRBV10-1 | 15 | TRBD1 | CASSEAAGGSDTQYF | TGCGCCAGCAGTGAGGCGGCAGGGGGCTCCGATACGCAGTATTTT
once | TRBJ2-2 | TRBV10-1 | 16 | TRBD1 | CASSERDRVGTGELFF | TGCGCCAGCAGTGAGAGGGACAGGGTGGGCACCGGGGAGCTGTTTTTT
- | TRBJ1-3 | TRBV19 | 14 | - | CASSGQSSGNTIYF | TGTGCCAGTTCCGGACAGAGCTCTGGAAACACCATATATTTT
- | TRBJ2-1 | TRBV11-3 | 15 | TRBD2 | CASSLGAGENNEQFF | TGTGCCAGCAGCTTAGGAGCGGGAGAGAACAATGAGCAGTTCTTC
- | TRBJ1-1 | TRBV13 | 15 | TRBD1 | CASSARTGGFSEAFF | TGTGCCAGCAGCGCACGGACAGGGGGATTTTCTGAAGCTTTCTTT
- | TRBJ2-1 | TRBV9 | 15 | TRBD2 | CAGSVTGTNYNEQFF | TGTGCCGGCAGCGTCACCGGGACTAACTACAATGAGCAGTTCTTC
- | TRBJ1-4 | TRBV5-4 | 12 | - | CASSPAAGQLFF | TGTGCCAGCAGCCCGGCGGCAGGGCAACTGTTTTTT